One sample yielded the 14 T cell receptor beta chains listed below, sequenced in a study of shared clonotypes between healthy human individuals. The data were produced by immunoSEQ multiplex PCR, yet TCRdb's version contains in-frame clones alone and is incomplete. The sample has roughly 2.2 million clones; approximately 95% are singletons. Sequences were obtained from naive CD4+ T cells from PBMCs. The subset denotes: CD45RA+ positively selected. Every receptor here comes from a man aged 18 to 29 in good health. Some clones in this sample may be carry-over from other donors' samples.

The rearrangement uses TRBV16 and TRBJ1-1; D is perhaps TRBD1 (5 bases). Germline V gives CDR1 KGHSY, CDR2 FQNENV. The ends were cut back, 3 bases at V and 5 bases at J, with 16 bases in the middle. CDR3 length equals 15 residues. CDR3 coding DNA: TGTGCCAGCAGCCAGCGTCCCCAGGGTGGGACTGAAGCTTTCTTT. This gives the protein CASSQRPQGGTEAFF.

V gene TRBV5-4 combines with J gene TRBJ2-7, with D possibly matching TRBD1 (5 bases). This CDR3 has 15 residues. V gave up 0 bases and J gave up 0 bases, with 10 bases separating them. The V gene's germline CDR1 is SGHNT and CDR2 YYREEE (reference sequence). The DNA of the CDR3 is TGTGCCAGCAGCTTGGCCCAAAGGGGCTCCTACGAGCAGTACTTC. It codes for CASSLAQRGSYEQYF.

This chain connects TRBV7-9 to TRBJ2-3; no firm D call. Germline V gene lookup returns CDR1 SEHNR and CDR2 FQNEAQ (reference sequence). V lost 3 bases, J lost 2 bases, and 12 bases lay in between. The CDR3 sequence is 15 residues long. CDR3 sequence: CASSLTAGATDTQYF. The CDR3 DNA reads as TGTGCCAGCAGCTTGACCGCCGGTGCCACAGATACGCAGTATTTT.

This clone is a singleton in its sample. The chain links TRBV5-6 to TRBJ2-1; 12 nucleotides match TRBD2. Trimming at V came to 4 bases and at J to 2 bases, leaving 4 bases not matched to a gene. CDR3 size: 16 residues. Germline V gives CDR1 SGHDT, CDR2 YYEEEE. The CDR3 nucleotides read TGTGCCAGCAGCCGACTAGCGGGAGTGACCTACAATGAGCAGTTCTTC. Translating gives CASSRLAGVTYNEQFF.

The chain employs TRBV11-2 and TRBJ1-1; 11 nucleotides match TRBD1. Losses at the gene ends were 1 base for V and 1 base for J; bases not matched to a gene: 2. Germline V gives CDR1 SGHAT, CDR2 FQNNGV. The CDR3 length is 16 residues. DNA of the CDR3: TGTGCCAGCAGCTTAGCCGGACAGGGGGCGAACACTGAAGCTTTCTTT. Its translation: CASSLAGQGANTEAFF.

The CDR3 protein is CASSSLAGAYEQYF. The CDR3 region has the DNA TGTGCCAGCAGTTCCCTAGCGGGAGCCTACGAGCAGTACTTC. This sequence joins TRBV25-1 and TRBJ2-7, with 10 bases that match TRBD2. Trimming took 5 bases from V and 2 from J; bases not matched to a gene: 3. The germline V gene encodes CDR1 MGHDK and CDR2 SYGVNS. This CDR3 has 14 residues.

This chain joins TRBV30 and TRBJ2-3; 7 bases match TRBD2. The CDR3 spans 14 residues. The germline gives CDR1 GTSNPN, CDR2 SVGIG (reference sequence). Unmatched junction bases numbered 4, after V lost 2 bases and J lost 2 bases. The CDR3 sequence is CAWSRGSHTDTQYF. The CDR3 DNA reads TGTGCCTGGAGTCGCGGGAGTCACACAGATACGCAGTATTTT.

The chain employs TRBV7-2 and TRBJ2-1, with TRBD2 matching 10 bases. CDR1 SGHTA and CDR2 FQGNSA come from the germline V gene. This CDR3 spans 17 amino acids. The V segment lost 0 bases and the J segment 7 bases; nucleotides outside the gene matches: 9. The CDR3 region has the DNA TGTGCCAGCAGCTTAGCGCCGGGACTAGCGTTATCTAATGAGCAGTTCTTC. Translation: CASSLAPGLALSNEQFF.

The V call is TRBV29-1, the J call TRBJ2-3, with 8 nucleotides matching TRBD2. The CDR3 is 15 residues long. Germline lookup yields CDR1 SQVTM and CDR2 ANQGSEA. V gave up 3 bases and J gave up 2 bases; unmatched junction bases: 7. The CDR3 region is CSVELLAEPTDTQYF. For the CDR3, the DNA is TGCAGCGTTGAGTTACTAGCGGAGCCCACAGATACGCAGTATTTT.

This chain connects TRBV2 to TRBJ2-5, with D tentatively TRBD1 or TRBD2 (5 bases each). CDR3 length: 18 residues. V lost 7 bases to trimming and J lost 3 bases, with 27 bases between them. Germline V gene lookup returns CDR1 SNHLY and CDR2 FYNNEI. The CDR3 DNA reads as TGTGCCAGCACCCCACCCCCCGGAAGGGGAGCCTCGGAAGAGACCCAGTACTTC. It codes for CASTPPPGRGASEETQYF.

The V gene is TRBV28, the J gene TRBJ1-2; D ambiguous. The CDR3 consists of 14 residues. V shed 6 bases and J shed 2 bases, with 13 bases lying between them. Per germline, CDR1 MDHEN and CDR2 SYDVKM. In nucleotides, the CDR3 is TGTGCCAGCAGAGCCACGTTTACCAACTATGGCTACACCTTC. Amino acids: CASRATFTNYGYTF.

Here the CDR3 DNA reads TGTGCCAGCAGTTGGTTACAAGAGACCCAGTACTTC. This translates into CASSWLQETQYF. The gene calls are TRBV28 and TRBJ2-5; D gene uncertain. The CDR3 spans 12 residues. V was trimmed by 4 bases and J by 2 bases, leaving 5 bases between them. Per the germline V gene, CDR1 is MDHEN and CDR2 is SYDVKM.

Comments on this clone: This sample also contains other DNA sequences that code for the same CDR3. This chain uses TRBV9 with TRBJ2-3, with no clear D. Trimming pared 0 bases from V and 1 base from J, leaving 9 bases between. The germline CDR1 and CDR2 sequences are SGDLS and YYNGEE. The CDR3 sequence is 15 residues long. CDR3 loop: CASSVGGSGTDTQYF. CDR3 sequence (DNA): TGTGCCAGCAGCGTAGGCGGATCCGGCACAGATACGCAGTATTTT.

Written as DNA, the CDR3 is TGTGCCAGCACTTCGACAGGGTCCGGCAATTGGGCCAAAAACATTCAGTACTTC. This codes for CASTSTGSGNWAKNIQYF. The chain links TRBV2 to TRBJ2-4, with 7 bases matching TRBD1. The V and J ends lost 7 bases and 1 base, in that order; junction bases with no gene match: 16. The length of the CDR3 is 18 residues. Germline lookup yields CDR1 SNHLY and CDR2 FYNNEI. The whole variable domain, remainder taken from reference TRBV2 and TRBJ2-4, is EPEVTQTPSHQVTQMGQEVILRCVPISNHLYFYWYRQILGQKVEFLVSFYNNEISEKSEIFDDQFSVERPDGSNFTLKIRSTKLEDSAMYFCASTSTGSGNWAKNIQYFGAGTRLSVL.